This T cell receptor beta chain was profiled in a study of shared T cell receptors in the human thymus. Only in-frame clones appear in the TCRdb table, and some are missing; sequencing was by immunoSEQ multiplex PCR. The repertoire has hundreds of thousands of clones, more than 75% of them found once; the top ten carry under 0.01%. The data were also submitted as part of a second study, on human thymus T cells.

Sequenced: thymocytes. This TCR was sampled from a boy in the first two years of life with a congenital heart defect.

CDR3 protein: CASSPGQGVYEQYF. The CDR3 DNA reads TGTGCCAGTAGTCCCGGACAGGGGGTGTACGAGCAGTACTTC. The chain combines TRBV19 with TRBJ2-7; the match to TRBD1 covers 10 bases. Trimming took 5 bases from V and 4 from J; bases not matched to a gene: 5. Germline V gene lookup returns CDR1 LNHDA and CDR2 SQIVND (reference sequence). This CDR3 has 14 residues.